The 4 T cell receptor beta chains given below trace back to one sample, sequenced in a study of siplizumab effects on memory and regulatory T cells. TCRdb's table, derived via immunoSEQ multiplex PCR, lists solely in-frame clones and lacks some. The sample yields 95,000 to 130,000 clones, roughly 94% seen once. The specimen was non-Treg CD4+ T cells sorted from blood. The source of these receptors is a human donor in good health.

This chain connects TRBV9 to TRBJ2-5; 8 bases map to TRBD1. This CDR3 contains 14 residues. From germline, CDR1 is SGDLS and CDR2 YYNGEE. The J segment lost 1 base and the V segment lost 2 bases, leaving 1 base of the junction unmatched. In DNA form, the CDR3 reads TGTGCCAGCAGCGTCACAGGGGGCCAAGAGACCCAGTACTTC. As protein: CASSVTGGQETQYF.

The rearrangement joins TRBV11-2 to TRBJ2-2; D may match TRBD1 or TRBD2 (5 bases each). The CDR3 extends over 13 amino acids. Germline V gene lookup returns CDR1 SGHAT and CDR2 FQNNGV. Trimming cost V 5 bases and J 7 bases, with 11 bases left between them. This chain's CDR3 is CASSAQGDGELFF. The DNA for the CDR3 is TGTGCCAGCAGCGCCCAGGGAGACGGGGAGCTGTTTTTT. The entire variable domain, with the rest obtained from reference TRBV11-2 and TRBJ2-2, is as follows: EAGVAQSPRYKIIEKRQSVAFWCNPISGHATLYWYQQILGQGPKLLIQFQNNGVVDDSQLPKDRFSAERLKGVDSTLKIQPAKLEDSAVYLCASSAQGDGELFFGEGSRLTVL.

The J gene is TRBJ2-7, the V gene TRBV11-1; 8 nucleotides agree with TRBD2. Unmatched junction bases numbered 8, after V lost 7 bases and J lost 0 bases. Germline values: CDR1 SGHAT, CDR2 FQDESV (reference sequence). The CDR3 has 15 amino acids. The CDR3 here is CASTRSGMSSYEQYF. CDR3 nucleotide sequence: TGTGCCAGCACCCGTAGCGGGATGAGCTCCTACGAGCAGTACTTC.

This clone has only a few counts. This sequence joins TRBV9 and TRBJ1-5; D not certain. V dropped 0 bases and J dropped 5 bases, with 9 bases sitting between them. CDR3 length: 14 residues. Germline V gives CDR1 SGDLS, CDR2 YYNGEE. The CDR3 DNA reads TGTGCCAGCAGCGTAGACGTGCGGGATCAGCCCCAGCATTTT. The encoded protein is CASSVDVRDQPQHF.